Sequencing of this TCR beta chain was carried out in a study of response to subunit inactivated influenza vaccine. TCRdb used MiXCR to reprocess the RT-PCR reads, holding one entry per CDR3 protein. The sample has about 570,000 distinct CDR3 sequences; over 9% are singletons. V lost 2 bases, J lost 7 bases, and 10 bases stayed unmatched. Germline CDR1 is MNHEY and CDR2 is SMNVEV (reference sequence). The CDR3 runs 17 residues. These data also featured in a second study, about T cells expressing NK-cell markers. As that report states: Libraries used 5'RACE template switching adding universal primer site and UMIs. HCMV seropositivity characterized most of the eight sequenced donors, and seronegativity one. For several experiments, T cell sorting was restricted to the alpha-beta TCR population by means of an anti-gamma-delta TCR antibody. The dominant NKG2C+ clonotypes represented about 1.0-7.5% of CD8+ T cells in 6 or 7 donors. In a handful of donors, dominant clonotypes made up 28.3-60.1% of CD3+CD56-NKG2C+ cells.

The rearrangement links TRBV27 to TRBJ1-4; TRBD1 matches 10 bases. The sequence was collected from a man aged 50-59 years who received an inactivated influenza vaccine. Sequencing used PBMCs from blood, obtained on the day of vaccination. CDR3 nucleotides: TGTGCCAGCAGTTTAAGTACTCGACAGGGGGCGGTTGAAAAACTGTTTTTT. Translation: CASSLSTRQGAVEKLFF.